The 21 T cell receptor beta chains reported below all come from one sample, sequenced in a study of blood T cell repertoires in COVID-19. Clones were read by immunoSEQ multiplex PCR, and TCRdb kept only the in-frame ones, dropping some. This sample has 400,000 or so clones, with approximately 91% found just once. Sequenced input: PBMCs or T cells enriched from blood (not recorded which). The origin of the receptors is a woman aged 40 to 50 with acute COVID-19.

The V and J genes are TRBV7-8 and TRBJ2-1; D is perhaps TRBD2 (6 bases). Per germline, CDR1 SGHVS and CDR2 FQNEAQ. CDR3 length equals 16 residues. Deletions cut 5 bases from V and 4 bases from J, with 18 bases between. This chain's CDR3 is CASSPLGGVGYNEQFF. DNA of the CDR3: TGTGCCAGCAGCCCCTTGGGCGGGGTTGGGTACAATGAGCAGTTCTTC.

The V gene is TRBV15, the J gene TRBJ1-3; D remains ambiguous. CDR1 and CDR2 (germline): LNHNV, YYDKDF (reference sequence). V was trimmed by 1 base and J by 0 bases, leaving 4 bases between them. The length of the CDR3 is 14 residues. This CDR3 is CATSRAVSGNTIYF. CDR3 in DNA: TGTGCCACCAGCAGAGCAGTCTCTGGAAACACCATATATTTT.

The J gene is TRBJ1-1, the V gene TRBV5-1; no clear D. Per the germline V gene, CDR1 is SGHRS and CDR2 is YFSETQ. The germline V and J ends were trimmed by 2 bases and 1 base, with 12 bases remaining between them. CDR3 size: 15 residues. The CDR3 nucleotides read TGCGCCAGCAGCTTCTCTGCGGGATCGAACACTGAAGCTTTCTTT. Residues: CASSFSAGSNTEAFF.

This chain uses TRBV9 with TRBJ1-3; TRBD1 aligns across 7 bases. CDR1 and CDR2 (germline): SGDLS, YYNGEE. This CDR3 comprises 17 residues. Trimming removed 0 bases from V and 0 bases from J; junction bases left unmatched: 6. The CDR3 region is CASSVGAGGNSGNTIYF. DNA of the CDR3: TGTGCCAGCAGCGTAGGGGCAGGGGGGAACTCTGGAAACACCATATATTTT.

On this clone itself: This CDR3 is also generated by other DNA sequences in the sample. The CDR3 loop is CASSLGQGGTDTQYF. DNA of the CDR3: TGCGCCAGCAGCTTGGGACAGGGTGGTACAGATACGCAGTATTTT. The genes are TRBV5-1 and TRBJ2-3; 7 bases are a match to TRBD1. With 0 bases clipped from V and 3 bases from J, the junction kept 4 bases outside the gene matches. Germline CDR1 SGHRS, CDR2 YFSETQ. The CDR3 extends over 15 amino acids.

The chain is built from TRBV2 and TRBJ2-5, with 8 bases aligning to TRBD2. Germline values: CDR1 SNHLY, CDR2 FYNNEI. This CDR3 spans 16 amino acids. V dropped 1 base and J dropped 0; count of bases not matched to a gene: 4. CDR3 sequence: CASSEGASGYQETQYF. CDR3 nucleotide sequence: TGTGCCAGCAGTGAAGGGGCTAGCGGGTACCAAGAGACCCAGTACTTC.

The chain carries TRBV6-5 and TRBJ2-3; possible D gene TRBD2, 6 bases. Trimming pared 2 bases from V and 11 bases from J, leaving 11 bases between. Germline loops: CDR1 MNHEY, CDR2 SVGAGI. The CDR3 sequence is 12 residues long. The CDR3 coding sequence is TGTGCCAGCAGTTACGGCGGAGGGCGGCAGTATTTT. Amino acid sequence: CASSYGGGRQYF.

CDR3 residues: CSVVSGRGYNEQFF. DNA of the CDR3: TGCAGCGTTGTTTCCGGCAGGGGATACAATGAGCAGTTCTTC. This chain joins TRBV29-1 and TRBJ2-1, with D maybe TRBD1 (6 bases). The CDR3 spans 14 residues. V lost 4 bases to trimming and J lost 4 bases, with 14 bases between them. Looked up from germline, CDR1 is SQVTM and CDR2 is ANQGSEA.

This clone was detected a few times. This chain uses TRBV4-1 with TRBJ1-6; the match to TRBD1 covers 8 bases. Germline CDR1 reads MGHRA; CDR2 reads YSYEKL. The CDR3 covers 13 residues. Germline trimming cut 9 bases from V and 4 bases from J; bases unmatched to any gene: 2. CDR3 sequence (DNA): TGCGCCAGTCAGGGGGCTTATAATTCACCCCTCCACTTT. Protein: CASQGAYNSPLHF.

The chain is built from TRBV3-1 (or the pseudogene TRBV3-2) and TRBJ2-1, with a weak D call TRBD2 (5 bases). This CDR3 region has 14 residues. V was clipped by 2 bases and J by 2 bases, with 7 bases between them. The germline V gene encodes CDR1 LGHDT and CDR2 YNNKEL (reference sequence). Here the CDR3 reads CASSQPGTYNEQFF. The CDR3 DNA sequence: TGTGCCAGCAGCCAACCGGGGACCTACAATGAGCAGTTCTTC.

The chain combines TRBV5-4 with TRBJ2-7, with 7 nucleotides matching TRBD1. There are 15 residues in the CDR3. Germline V gene sequence: CDR1 SGHNT, CDR2 YYREEE (reference sequence). Germline trimming cut 4 bases from V and 0 bases from J; bases unmatched to any gene: 7. As DNA, the CDR3 is TGTGCCAGCAGCATCCGCCGACAGGGCTCCTACGAGCAGTACTTC. This gives the protein CASSIRRQGSYEQYF.

This clone came up a few times. Other nucleotide sequences in the sample specify the same CDR3. This rearrangement joins TRBV5-1 to TRBJ2-1, with TRBD2 identical over 8 bases. This CDR3 contains 15 residues. The junction had 4 bases not matched to a gene; V was cut back by 1 base and J by 4 bases. Germline-derived CDR1 and CDR2 are SGHRS and YFSETQ. CDR3 in amino acids: CASSLSGGGYNEQFF. In nucleotides, the CDR3 is TGCGCCAGCAGCTTGAGCGGGGGCGGATACAATGAGCAGTTCTTC.

The V and J genes are TRBV28 and TRBJ1-6, with 11 bases fitting TRBD1. Germline V gene sequence: CDR1 MDHEN, CDR2 SYDVKM. With 5 bases clipped from V and 7 bases from J, the junction kept 13 bases outside the gene matches. The CDR3 covers 18 residues. The CDR3 sequence: CASSRPRTGGAVNSPLHF. CDR3 bases: TGTGCCAGCAGTCGTCCCCGGACAGGGGGCGCGGTAAATTCACCCCTCCACTTT.

The chain employs TRBV18 and TRBJ1-3; 7 positions agree with TRBD1. The CDR3 is 18 residues long. Germline trimming cut 5 bases from V and 0 bases from J; bases unmatched to any gene: 13. CDR1 is KGHSH and CDR2 is LQKENI in the germline V gene. This CDR3 is CASSYTGAGGSSGNTIYF. The CDR3 coding sequence is TGTGCCAGCTCATACACAGGGGCAGGAGGGAGCTCTGGAAACACCATATATTTT.

For this clone: A read error may account for a junction end that differs from germline. V gene TRBV6-1 combines with J gene TRBJ1-2, with TRBD1 as a possible D gene (5 bases). CDR1 is MNHNS and CDR2 is SASEGT in the germline V gene. There are 15 residues in the CDR3. The CDR3 coding sequence is TGTGCCAGCAGGGAAGGATTGACAGCCAACTATGGCTACACCTTC. As protein: CASREGLTANYGYTF.

The chain couples TRBV7-2 to TRBJ2-5; TRBD1 might be the D (6 bases). Germline CDR1 SGHTA, CDR2 FQGNSA. Trimming stripped 2 bases from V and 3 bases from J, with 10 bases between. The CDR3 has 14 amino acids. CDR3 DNA sequence: TGTGCCAGCAGCTTAACAGGGCGCAAAGAGACCCAGTACTTC. This codes for CASSLTGRKETQYF.

The genes are TRBV5-1 and TRBJ1-2, with a weak D call TRBD1 (6 bases). The germline V gene has CDR1 SGHRS and CDR2 YFSETQ. Trimming removed 4 bases at V and 4 bases at J, with 8 bases between. This CDR3 region has 12 residues. The chain's CDR3 is CASSPGAYGYTF. In DNA form, the CDR3 reads TGCGCCAGCAGCCCAGGGGCCTATGGCTACACCTTC.

The chain combines TRBV7-8 with TRBJ2-1, with unresolved D. V was shortened by 4 bases and J by 0 bases, with 13 bases between the two germline ends. The CDR3 loop spans 16 amino acids. Germline V CDR1 and CDR2: SGHVS, FQNEAQ. CDR3 nucleotide sequence: TGTGCCAGCAGCTCCCCGGTCATGAGCTCCTACAATGAGCAGTTCTTC. As protein: CASSSPVMSSYNEQFF. The whole variable domain, filled in from reference TRBV7-8 and TRBJ2-1, reads GAGVSQSPRYKVAKRGQDVALRCDPISGHVSLFWYQQALGQGPEFLTYFQNEAQLDKSGLPSDRFFAERPEGSVSTLKIQRTQQEDSAVYLCASSSPVMSSYNEQFFGPGTRLTVL.

The chain links TRBV11-2 to TRBJ2-3; possibly TRBD2 for D (6 bases). V gave up 3 bases and J gave up 1 base, with 14 bases separating them. The CDR3 covers 16 residues. CDR1 and CDR2 from the germline V gene are SGHAT and FQNNGV. This CDR3 reads CASSFLGGDRTDTQYF. The CDR3 nucleotides read TGTGCCAGCAGCTTTCTTGGCGGGGACCGCACAGATACGCAGTATTTT.

The V gene is TRBV18, the J gene TRBJ2-7, with D possibly TRBD1 on 6 matching bases. Germline CDR1 is KGHSH and CDR2 is LQKENI. This CDR3 is 13 amino acids long. Trimming removed 3 bases from V and 6 bases from J, with 12 bases in between. In DNA form, the CDR3 reads TGTGCCAGCTCACCCTTGCAGGGGCGCGAGCAGTACTTC. It codes for CASSPLQGREQYF.

J is TRBJ1-5 and V is TRBV10-3; 9 nucleotides agree with TRBD1. The germline gives CDR1 ENHRY, CDR2 SYGVKD. The CDR3 runs 16 residues. V shed 0 bases, J shed 4 bases, and the junction held 4 bases outside the gene matches. The CDR3: CAISESKGQGNQPQHF. The CDR3 DNA sequence: TGTGCCATCAGTGAGTCGAAGGGACAGGGAAATCAGCCCCAGCATTTT.